The 14 T cell receptor beta chains given below trace back to one sample, sequenced in a study of beta chain features in type 1 diabetes. Study-wide findings and caveats: Researchers report that Type 1 diabetes patients had moderately but significantly shorter TCRB CDR3s across all four CD4+ subsets.

Their antigen targets remain unknown. Isolated RNA was reverse transcribed in full, so expressed TCRB transcripts were sequenced. Sequenced by immunoSEQ multiplex PCR; TCRdb stores in-frame clones only, minus some. The repertoire holds approximately 280,000 clones, with approximately 15% as singletons. Sequencing was done on a sample of naive CD4+ T cells from blood. Every receptor here comes from a man between 18 and 29 years old with type 1 diabetes.

The chain links TRBV6-5 to TRBJ1-5; the D is unclear. The CDR3 is 15 residues long. Germline V gene sequence: CDR1 MNHEY, CDR2 SVGAGI. The V gene lost 6 bases and the J gene lost 0 bases, with 12 bases spanning the gap. The CDR3 coding sequence is TGTGCCAGCAGCCCCGGCGGGGTTAGCAATCAGCCCCAGCATTTT. Translation gives CASSPGGVSNQPQHF.

In this sample, this clone turned up a few times. This rearrangement joins TRBV10-2 to TRBJ2-1, with 8 positions matching TRBD1. The CDR3 totals 15 residues. Germline trimming cut 5 bases from V and 10 bases from J; bases unmatched to any gene: 13. In germline, CDR1 is WSHSY, CDR2 SAAADI. In DNA form, the CDR3 reads TGCGCCAGCAGTACCACCCGGACAGGGCGCGGGGAGCAGTTCTTC. This encodes CASSTTRTGRGEQFF.

The J gene is TRBJ2-7, the V gene TRBV6-6, with D maybe TRBD2 (7 bases). Looked up from germline, CDR1 is MNHNY and CDR2 is SVGAGI (reference sequence). The CDR3 extends over 13 amino acids. Trimming shortened V by 6 bases and J by 3 bases, and 12 bases separated the two germline ends. The CDR3 coding sequence is TGTGCCAGCAGCCGGGGGGCAAACTACGAGCAGTACTTC. Residues: CASSRGANYEQYF.

The sample holds a few counts of this clone. V gene TRBV10-3 combines with J gene TRBJ2-5, with 12 bases matching TRBD2. The CDR3 runs 17 residues. Trimming at V came to 11 bases and at J to 2 bases, leaving 15 bases not matched to a gene. Germline loops: CDR1 ENHRY, CDR2 SYGVKD. The CDR3 DNA is TGTGCCGTTTCCAGGGGAGGGACTAGCGGGTTTCAAGAGACCCAGTACTTC. Its protein is CAVSRGGTSGFQETQYF.

Regarding this clone: At the DNA level, this CDR3 is encoded by other sequences in the same sample as well. The chain uses TRBV7-2 and TRBJ2-5, with D unresolved. The CDR3 runs to 11 residues. Trimming pared 3 bases from V and 5 bases from J, leaving 4 bases between. Germline V CDR1 and CDR2: SGHTA, FQGNSA. CDR3: CASSFSETQYF. CDR3 DNA sequence: TGTGCCAGCAGCTTCTCGGAGACCCAGTACTTC.

This clone has just a few counts. The chain couples TRBV7-8 to TRBJ2-1, with 7 bases identical to TRBD2. The CDR3 contains 14 residues. The germline V gene encodes CDR1 SGHVS and CDR2 FQNEAQ. Trimming took 7 bases from V and 7 from J; bases not matched to a gene: 10. The CDR3, as DNA: TGTGCCAGCACCCGTGGGGGGGGGTGGAATGAGCAGTTCTTC. As protein: CASTRGGGWNEQFF.

This clone was seen only a few times. The V call is TRBV10-3, the J call TRBJ1-1, with D hard to call. Trimming left V 5 bases short and J 1 base short, with 8 bases between. The CDR3 has 13 amino acids. CDR1 is ENHRY and CDR2 is SYGVKD in the germline V gene. The CDR3 nucleotides are TGTGCCATCAGTACTGATAGGAACACTGAAGCTTTCTTT. Translating gives CAISTDRNTEAFF.

This clone was recorded a few times. The chain couples TRBV5-4 to TRBJ1-2, with D uncertain. V was clipped by 4 bases and J by 0 bases, with 13 bases between them. This CDR3 has 15 residues. The V gene's germline CDR1 is SGHNT and CDR2 YYREEE (reference sequence). The CDR3: CASSPPPNSNYGYTF. The CDR3 nucleotides are TGTGCCAGCAGCCCGCCCCCCAACTCTAACTATGGCTACACCTTC. Variable domain in full (rest from reference TRBV5-4 and TRBJ1-2): ETGVTQSPTHLIKTRGQQVTLRCSSQSGHNTVSWYQQALGQGPQFIFQYYREEENGRGNFPPRFSGLQFPNYSSELNVNALELDDSALYLCASSPPPNSNYGYTFGSGTRLTVV.

The CDR3 sequence: CASSPSLRETQYF. The CDR3 DNA reads TGTGCCAGCAGTCCCTCCCTACGGGAGACCCAGTACTTC. V and J are TRBV6-6 and TRBJ2-5; unclear D gene. The V and J ends lost 5 bases and 5 bases respectively, with 12 bases between them. There are 13 residues in the CDR3. Germline V lookup: CDR1 MNHNY, CDR2 SVGAGI (reference sequence).

This clone was observed a handful of times. This chain connects TRBV6-5 to TRBJ2-3; 9 bases align to TRBD2. CDR3 size: 15 residues. The germline V gene encodes CDR1 MNHEY and CDR2 SVGAGI. J gave up 3 bases and V 4 bases, and 5 bases lay outside the gene matches. CDR3 sequence: CASSFAGGPTDTQYF. CDR3 DNA: TGTGCCAGCAGTTTCGCGGGGGGGCCTACAGATACGCAGTATTTT.

This chain joins TRBV30 and TRBJ1-2, with D unresolved. The germline V gene has CDR1 GTSNPN and CDR2 SVGIG (reference sequence). The CDR3 is 14 amino acids. Trimming stripped 1 base from V and 4 bases from J, with 13 bases between. CDR3 nucleotide sequence: TGTGCCTGGAGTGCCCTCGGAGATAGCTATGGCTACACCTTC. As protein: CAWSALGDSYGYTF.

This sequence joins TRBV7-2 and TRBJ2-1; TRBD1 matches at 7 bases. V trimming: 5 bases; J trimming: 6 bases; junction bases outside the gene matches: 13. The CDR3 runs 16 residues. Per the germline V gene, CDR1 is SGHTA and CDR2 is FQGNSA. CDR3 nucleotides: TGTGCCAGCAGCCAAGACAGGGTGAGGTCTCTCAATGAGCAGTTCTTC. Amino acid sequence: CASSQDRVRSLNEQFF. Based on the CDR3 plus reference TRBV7-2 and TRBJ2-1, the full variable domain is GAGVSQSPSNKVTEKGKDVELRCDPISGHTALYWYRQSLGQGLEFLIYFQGNSAPDKSGLPSDRFSAERTGGSVSTLTIQRTQQEDSAVYLCASSQDRVRSLNEQFFGPGTRLTVL.

This chain connects TRBV21-1 to TRBJ2-2; the D call in the table, TRBD1, was not verified against the DNA. TRBV21-1 is assigned pseudogene status. The CDR3 runs 18 residues. DNA of the CDR3: TGTGCCAGCAGCAAAGTGTGGACATCCCCTTGGCTTACCGGGGAGCTGTTTTTT. Protein: CASSKVWTSPWLTGELFF.

CDR3 protein: CASSTRLAGVTDTQYF. DNA for the CDR3: TGTGCCAGCAGCACGAGACTAGCGGGAGTCACAGATACGCAGTATTTT. The chain combines TRBV5-4 with TRBJ2-3; 12 nucleotides match TRBD2. The germline gives CDR1 SGHNT, CDR2 YYREEE (reference sequence). The CDR3 runs to 16 residues. The V gene end was trimmed by 4 bases and the J gene end by 2 bases; junction bases not matched to a gene: 5.